This paragraph covers one T cell receptor beta chain sequence. The antigen is not known. The data stem from a study of blood T cells in healthy people across ages. Russia was home to the donors, healthy Caucasian individuals aged 6 to 90. Study-wide points: Per million T cells, TCR beta diversity dropped roughly linearly as age increased.

It was with a sample-barcoded 5' primer and a J-beta primer mix that a second PCR of roughly 6 to 12 cycles was run. Each cDNA molecule received a tag from a template-switch adaptor that had 12 random nucleotides. TCRdb ran MiXCR on the 5' RACE reads and lists one entry per CDR3 protein. The repertoire holds some 800,000 distinct CDR3 sequences, with approximately 25% as singletons. V gave up 1 base and J gave up 4 bases; unmatched junction bases: 6. This CDR3 is 16 amino acids long. Per germline, CDR1 SGHTA and CDR2 FQGNSA. The sample was also linked to a second study, of T cells of mothers and their children. That report notes: The authors used all extracted RNA for cDNA synthesis, at approximately 1.4 ug per 15 ul.

The V call is TRBV7-2, the J call TRBJ2-7; the match to TRBD2 covers 11 bases. The receptor's source is a boy aged 5-17 years in good health. Material for sequencing was blood. For the CDR3, the DNA is TGTGCCAGCAGCTTAGTGTCGACTAGCGGGACATACGAGCAGTACTTC. Residues: CASSLVSTSGTYEQYF.